These 20 T cell receptor beta chains were all obtained from the same sample, sequenced in a study of T cells after yellow fever vaccination. TCRdb re-derived calls from the 5' RACE reads in MiXCR, one entry per CDR3 protein. The sample holds around 310,000 distinct CDR3 sequences, more than 8.5% seen once. The material was PBMCs, obtained on the day of the first yellow fever vaccination. These receptors all come from a young man who received the YFV17D yellow fever vaccine.

The sample holds a few counts of this clonotype. The rearrangement joins TRBV5-1 to TRBJ1-4; no clear D. With 4 bases removed from V and 0 bases from J, the gap between germline ends came to 10 bases. This CDR3 is built from 15 residues. Germline CDR1 reads SGHRS; CDR2 reads YFSETQ. The chain's CDR3 is CASSVFGATNEKLFF. DNA for the CDR3: TGCGCCAGCAGCGTTTTTGGTGCAACTAATGAAAAACTGTTTTTT.

This clonotype was counted a few times. The rearrangement uses TRBV10-2 and TRBJ2-7; TRBD2 matches at 12 bases. Trimming took 7 bases from V and 1 from J; bases not matched to a gene: 5. The CDR3 covers 15 residues. The germline V gene encodes CDR1 WSHSY and CDR2 SAAADI. The CDR3 region has the DNA TGCGCCAGCAATTCCGGGACTAGCGGGTCCTACGAGCAGTACGTC. Amino acid sequence: CASNSGTSGSYEQYV.

The rearrangement links TRBV9 to TRBJ2-2, with 9 bases lining up with TRBD2. Trimming at V came to 0 bases and at J to 6 bases, leaving 6 bases not matched to a gene. Looked up from germline, CDR1 is SGDLS and CDR2 is YYNGEE. This CDR3 is 16 amino acids long. Here the CDR3 reads CASSVASGTPSGELFF. The CDR3 DNA is TGTGCCAGCAGCGTAGCTAGCGGGACCCCTTCCGGGGAGCTGTTTTTT.

This clonotype was seen a handful of times. Its ends do not fully match the called genes, so a read error is possible. V gene TRBV7-2 combines with J gene TRBJ2-5, with a tentative D call TRBD2 (7 bases). Germline V gives CDR1 SGHTA, CDR2 FQGNSA. The CDR3 covers 12 residues. CDR3 DNA sequence: TGTGCCACCAGCCGGGGGGCGGAGACCCAGTACTTC. The encoded protein is CATSRGAETQYF.

This clonotype was seen a handful of times. The genes are TRBV6-2 or TRBV6-3 and TRBJ1-1; unclear D gene. Germline CDR1 reads MNHEY; CDR2 reads SVGEGT. The length of the CDR3 is 11 residues. V lost 5 bases and J 7 bases, leaving 8 bases between the germline ends. CDR3 coding DNA: TGTGCCAGCAGTCACAAGTTTGAAGCTTTCTTT. This gives the protein CASSHKFEAFF.

This clonotype was counted between two and nine times. The rearrangement uses TRBV28 and TRBJ2-1, with 10 nucleotides matching TRBD1. The CDR3 length is 14 residues. Losses at the gene ends were 5 bases for V and 8 bases for J; bases not matched to a gene: 6. The germline gives CDR1 MDHEN, CDR2 SYDVKM. CDR3 nucleotides: TGTGCCAGCAGTAGGGACAGGGGTGCCGATGAGCAGTTCTTC. It translates to CASSRDRGADEQFF.

The chain is built from TRBV7-2 and TRBJ1-2, with TRBD1 matching over 7 bases. Germline CDR1 reads SGHTA; CDR2 reads FQGNSA. The CDR3 covers 14 residues. V lost 4 bases and J lost 4; bases outside the gene matches: 6. Here the CDR3 reads CASSSSGTAYGYTF. The CDR3, as DNA: TGTGCCAGCAGCTCATCCGGGACAGCCTATGGCTACACCTTC.

This chain's CDR3 is CASTIQVVNTEAFF. The CDR3 nucleotides are TGTGCCAGCACGATACAGGTCGTGAACACTGAAGCTTTCTTT. V is TRBV12-3 or TRBV12-4 and J is TRBJ1-1; D is perhaps TRBD1 (5 bases). The CDR3 sequence is 14 residues long. V gave up 7 bases and J gave up 0 bases, with 12 bases separating them.

This clonotype was observed at least ten times. The chain uses TRBV6-4 and TRBJ2-1; D not certain. Germline V gene lookup returns CDR1 MRHNA and CDR2 SNTAGT. V lost 2 bases, J lost 2 bases, and 10 bases lay in between. CDR3 length: 15 amino acids. Written as DNA, the CDR3 is TGTGCCAGCAGTGACGACGCTAGTCCCTACAATGAGCAGTTCTTC. Encoded protein: CASSDDASPYNEQFF.

This clonotype was seen at least ten times. The CDR3 DNA follows: TGTGCCAGCTCACCACCTGGCAGGGGTCCCCTTGATACGCAGTATTTT. Translating it yields CASSPPGRGPLDTQYF. This chain connects TRBV18 to TRBJ2-3; D is possibly TRBD1 (6 bases). Trimming stripped 0 bases from V and 6 bases from J, with 16 bases between. Germline CDR1 KGHSH, CDR2 LQKENI. The CDR3 is made up of 16 amino acids.

The sample holds a few counts of this clonotype. The rearrangement links TRBV6-1 to TRBJ1-3; 9 positions agree with TRBD1. Germline values: CDR1 MNHNS, CDR2 SASEGT. The CDR3 has 14 residues. V gave up 7 bases and J gave up 4 bases; unmatched junction bases: 5. For the CDR3, the DNA is TGTGCCAGCACCGGACAGGGGACGGGAAACACCATATATTTT. It translates to CASTGQGTGNTIYF.

In its sample, this clonotype was seen many times. The J gene is TRBJ2-1, the V gene TRBV6-1, with D tentatively TRBD2 (6 bases). V gave up 7 bases and J gave up 9 bases, with 19 bases separating them. This CDR3 has 14 residues. Germline CDR1 is MNHNS and CDR2 is SASEGT. In DNA, the CDR3 is TGTGCCAGCACGCTAGCGACAATGGCAAGTGAGCAGTTCTTC. Translating it yields CASTLATMASEQFF.

In this sample, this clonotype turned up many times. The chain recombines TRBV20-1 with TRBJ2-3, with TRBD1 matching 8 bases. The length of the CDR3 is 15 residues. Germline CDR1 reads DFQATT; CDR2 reads SNEGSKA (reference sequence). V lost 6 bases and J lost 0; bases outside the gene matches: 8. The CDR3 spells CSASPGQASTDTQYF. In nucleotides, the CDR3 is TGCAGTGCAAGTCCGGGACAGGCTAGCACAGATACGCAGTATTTT.

This clonotype has only a few counts. The rearrangement joins TRBV20-1 to TRBJ2-3; TRBD1 agrees at 11 bases. The CDR3 is 14 residues long. Unmatched junction bases numbered 5, after V lost 5 bases and J lost 4 bases. CDR1 and CDR2 from the germline V gene are DFQATT and SNEGSKA (reference sequence). CDR3 coding DNA: TGCAGTGCTCGGACAGGGGGCGCTTCAGATACGCAGTATTTT. Encoded protein: CSARTGGASDTQYF.

This clonotype was seen at least ten times. The rearrangement links TRBV20-1 to TRBJ1-2, with D perhaps matching TRBD1 (5 bases). This CDR3 spans 12 amino acids. Germline CDR1 reads DFQATT; CDR2 reads SNEGSKA (reference sequence). With 6 bases removed from V and 3 bases from J, the gap between germline ends came to 11 bases. The CDR3 loop reads CSASGGDYGYTF. The CDR3 DNA reads as TGCAGTGCCAGCGGGGGGGACTATGGCTACACCTTC.

The CDR3, as DNA: TGTGCCAGCAGCGTGGGGTACTCCTACGAGCAGTACTTC. Its protein product is CASSVGYSYEQYF. The chain has TRBV12-3 or TRBV12-4 and TRBJ2-7; D uncertain. The CDR3 has 13 amino acids. V was clipped by 6 bases and J by 0 bases, with 9 bases between them.

This clonotype has a count of ten or more. The J gene is TRBJ2-3, the V gene TRBV5-1; D possibly corresponds to TRBD2 (6 bases). Germline values: CDR1 SGHRS, CDR2 YFSETQ. The CDR3 extends over 13 amino acids. Trimming shortened V by 2 bases and J by 5 bases, and 9 bases separated the two germline ends. The CDR3 bases are TGCGCCAGCAGCTTCCAGGGACTAGATACGCAGTATTTT. Translation: CASSFQGLDTQYF. Full variable domain (remainder filled in from reference TRBV5-1 and TRBJ2-3): KAGVTQTPRYLIKTRGQQVTLSCSPISGHRSVSWYQQTPGQGLQFLFEYFSETQRNKGNFPGRFSGRQFSNSRSEMNVSTLELGDSALYLCASSFQGLDTQYFGPGTRLTVL.

The chain couples TRBV30 to TRBJ2-1; TRBD2 agrees at 15 bases. From germline, CDR1 is GTSNPN and CDR2 SVGIG (reference sequence). CDR3 length: 18 amino acids. J gave up 2 bases and V 5 bases, and 10 bases lay outside the gene matches. As DNA, the CDR3 is TGTGCCTGGGCTTCAGCTGGGACTAGCGGGGGGCCCTACAATGAGCAGTTCTTC. Amino acids: CAWASAGTSGGPYNEQFF.

V usage is TRBV9 and J usage is TRBJ2-7; D perhaps matches TRBD1 (7 bases). Germline assignment: CDR1 SGDLS and CDR2 YYNGEE. V dropped 5 bases and J dropped 7 bases, with 19 bases sitting between them. The length of the CDR3 is 14 residues. The CDR3 loop is CASRGTKPGGEQYV. The CDR3 DNA follows: TGTGCCAGCAGGGGCACTAAACCAGGGGGGGAGCAGTACGTC.

The table lists this clonotype with a few counts. The chain is built from TRBV5-1 and TRBJ2-1; D unclear. Germline CDR1 SGHRS, CDR2 YFSETQ. The germline V and J ends were trimmed by 4 bases and 15 bases, with 20 bases remaining between them. The CDR3 sequence is 13 residues long. The chain's CDR3 is CASSRRTGAELFF. In DNA, the CDR3 is TGCGCCAGCAGCAGACGGACGGGTGCTGAGTTGTTCTTC.